This T cell receptor (beta chain) was retrieved from a study of post-analysis software for immune sequencing data. About the research overall: The disease courses covered relapsing-remitting, secondary progressive and progressive-relapsing multiple sclerosis.

Findings of the study overall: Controls' normalized Chao1 diversity significantly exceeded that of multiple sclerosis patients. Several TRBV segments (TRBV5-6, TRBV5-1 and TRBV20-1 among them) occurred more frequently in patients than in controls.

This clonotype was seen more than once but under ten times. Its antigen is not identified. The authors incorporated unique molecular identifiers into the TCR beta cDNA libraries. MiXCR, run by TCRdb on the PCR reads, gives a single entry per CDR3 protein. This table holds about 460,000 distinct CDR3 sequences, 40% to 55% found once. CDR3 size: 12 residues. CDR1 and CDR2 (germline): DFQATT, SNEGSKA (reference sequence). V was cut by 2 bases and J by 5 bases, with 7 bases left in between. Sequences were obtained from blood. The source is a girl aged 5 to 17 with multiple sclerosis. The chain links TRBV20-1 to TRBJ2-1; D unclear. The CDR3 loop reads CSARKLDNEQFF. The DNA for the CDR3 is TGCAGTGCTAGAAAACTGGACAATGAGCAGTTCTTC.